The rows below give T cell receptor beta chains drawn from one sample of a study of control samples from healthy donors and cancer patients. Produced via immunoSEQ multiplex PCR; TCRdb's table is partial and in-frame only. The sample has 150,000 to 200,000 clones, roughly 90% seen once. Sequencing input: blood. These receptors were taken from a man younger than 45 in good health. Each CDR3 is given with its conserved first and last residue. A D gene is named only where the DNA matches it firmly.

14,TRBV9,TRBJ2-1,.,CASSVRQTDNEQFF
13,TRBV7-8,TRBJ2-7,.,CASSLALDREQYF
12,TRBV28,TRBJ2-7,TRBD2,CASSFGGTEQYF
20,TRBV29-1,TRBJ1-3,.,CSVEDGVEDSPFFSGNTIYF
16,TRBV4-1,TRBJ1-5,.,CASSQEGTGGNQPQHF
12,TRBV3-1/TRBV3-2,TRBJ2-5,.,CASRDSQETQYF
14,TRBV7-9,TRBJ1-1,TRBD1,CASKTQGAGTEAFF
13,TRBV5-4,TRBJ1-2,.,CASSLVGGNGYTF
16,TRBV12-5,TRBJ2-1,TRBD2,CASGLGLAGGPDEQFF
16,TRBV18,TRBJ2-7,TRBD2,CASSPKSGGLAREQYF
16,TRBV7-8,TRBJ1-5,.,CASSFLGPKSDQPQHF
15,TRBV19,TRBJ2-1,.,CASSISTGPYNEQFF
11,TRBV18,TRBJ2-7,.,CASSPDYEQYF
13,TRBV7-9,TRBJ1-2,.,CATAWREHYGYTF
19,TRBV6-6,TRBJ2-1,TRBD1,CASSRSDGRGSSSYNEQFF
15,TRBV29-1,TRBJ1-2,.,CSVGRLSEEDYGYTF
13,TRBV10-3,TRBJ1-6,.,CAISVGGNSPLHF
15,TRBV6-5,TRBJ1-2,.,CASSVGSVDNYGYTF
16,TRBV6-1,TRBJ1-4,.,CASSEAYQGGGEKLFF
15,TRBV9,TRBJ2-5,TRBD2,CASTTAGGLWETQYF
18,TRBV24-1,TRBJ1-3,TRBD1,CATSDSSTGIAAGNTIYF
15,TRBV3-1/TRBV3-2,TRBJ1-4,.,CASSQEEDTLGKLFF
16,TRBV7-9,TRBJ1-4,.,CASSLGFRGTNEKLFF
15,TRBV7-9,TRBJ1-1,.,CASSPPGGSHTEAFF
12,TRBV5-4,TRBJ1-2,.,CASSPGGGGYTF
15,TRBV4-2,TRBJ2-2,TRBD1,CASSRDRGITGELFF
13,TRBV7-3,TRBJ2-1,.,CASSAGIGYEQFF
16,TRBV3-1/TRBV3-2,TRBJ1-6,TRBD1,CASSQKGDRPNSPLHF
16,TRBV5-1,TRBJ1-6,.,CASSLGSGQGRTPLHF
15,TRBV7-8,TRBJ2-5,.,CASAPGGAGQETQYF
14,TRBV19,TRBJ1-1,.,CASSIWEGNTEAFF
17,TRBV5-8,TRBJ2-1,TRBD2,CASSSTHSGSSYNEQFF
17,TRBV7-2,TRBJ1-4,.,CASTGRAGPATNEKLFF
17,TRBV9,TRBJ2-6,.,CASSGLGVRAGANVLTF
14,TRBV25-1,TRBJ2-1,TRBD1,CASSPGTVGNQQFF
14,TRBV6-2/TRBV6-3,TRBJ2-1,.,CASSDQQTYNEQFF
13,TRBV6-5,TRBJ1-5,.,CASSYSSQQPQHF
12,TRBV6-4,TRBJ1-1,.,CASMNGVNEAFF
13,TRBV2,TRBJ1-2,.,CASSVEGSYGYTF
13,TRBV5-4,TRBJ1-2,.,CASTDPLKSGYTF
11,TRBV28,TRBJ1-4,.,CLVGTNEKLFF
15,TRBV4-2,TRBJ1-2,.,CASSQGWGDAYGYTF
11,TRBV19,TRBJ1-2,.,CASSMGEGSTF
16,TRBV5-4,TRBJ1-2,.,CASSFMQATNQYGYTF
15,TRBV19,TRBJ1-5,TRBD1,CASKGQISNNQPQHF
14,TRBV28,TRBJ2-1,.,CATDRFNSYNEQFF
16,TRBV5-4,TRBJ2-7,.,CASSLRGPPGVSEQYF
14,TRBV21-1,TRBJ2-1,.,CASSPNRVRNEQFF
15,TRBV25-1,TRBJ1-2,.,CASSESRGRSIGYTF
13,TRBV29-1,TRBJ1-2,.,CSVPPRGAYGYTF
11,TRBV14,TRBJ2-7,.,CASMKEDEQYF
15,TRBV7-6,TRBJ2-7,.,CASSDRARAVYEQYF
13,TRBV7-2,TRBJ1-5,.,CASSLPQNQPQHF
19,TRBV19,TRBJ1-1,TRBD1,CASSIAPRGQGASNTEAFF
15,TRBV5-6,TRBJ1-1,.,CASSLMRSLKTEAFF
13,TRBV29-1,TRBJ2-7,.,CSVVWSSRYEQYF
14,TRBV28,TRBJ2-2,.,CASRKGGNTGELFF
11,TRBV29-1,TRBJ2-5,.,CSVDLEETQYF
15,TRBV27,TRBJ1-2,.,CASIRQGPGGYGYTF
19,TRBV28,TRBJ1-3,TRBD1,CASSLFPSKQGFAGNTIYF